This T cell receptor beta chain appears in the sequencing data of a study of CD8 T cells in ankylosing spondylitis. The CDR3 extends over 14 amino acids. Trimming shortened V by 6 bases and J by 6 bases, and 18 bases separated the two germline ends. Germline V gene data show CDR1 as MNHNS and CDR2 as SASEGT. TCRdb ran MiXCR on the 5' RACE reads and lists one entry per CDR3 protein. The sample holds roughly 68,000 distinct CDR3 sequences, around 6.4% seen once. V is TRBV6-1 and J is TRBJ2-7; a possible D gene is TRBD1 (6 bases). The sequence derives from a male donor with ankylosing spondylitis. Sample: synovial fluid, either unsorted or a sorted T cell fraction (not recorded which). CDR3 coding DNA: TGTGCCAGCAGCCTAGACAGGATCTTGGGCGAGCAGTACTTC. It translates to CASSLDRILGEQYF.